This T cell receptor (beta chain) was sequenced during a study of tumour-infiltrating T cells in Burkitt lymphoma. Study as a whole: Survival, overall and progression-free, tracked with productive clonality.

Libraries were prepared by immunoSEQ multiplex PCR; TCRdb keeps only in-frame clonotypes and omits some of them. The sample lists some 4,600 clones, about 86% occurring once. The germline CDR1 and CDR2 sequences are SQVTM and ANQGSEA. The junction had 6 bases not matched to a gene; V was cut back by 0 bases and J by 8 bases. There are 16 residues in the CDR3. The sequenced sample consisted of tumor tissue. The V call is TRBV29-1, the J call TRBJ2-1; 14 bases fit TRBD2. This receptor was taken from a human donor with diffuse large B-cell lymphoma. Some clones in this sample may be carry-over from other donors' samples. The CDR3 loop is CSVEDVGTSGSYEQFF. CDR3 DNA sequence: TGCAGCGTTGAAGATGTGGGGACTAGCGGGAGTTATGAGCAGTTCTTC.